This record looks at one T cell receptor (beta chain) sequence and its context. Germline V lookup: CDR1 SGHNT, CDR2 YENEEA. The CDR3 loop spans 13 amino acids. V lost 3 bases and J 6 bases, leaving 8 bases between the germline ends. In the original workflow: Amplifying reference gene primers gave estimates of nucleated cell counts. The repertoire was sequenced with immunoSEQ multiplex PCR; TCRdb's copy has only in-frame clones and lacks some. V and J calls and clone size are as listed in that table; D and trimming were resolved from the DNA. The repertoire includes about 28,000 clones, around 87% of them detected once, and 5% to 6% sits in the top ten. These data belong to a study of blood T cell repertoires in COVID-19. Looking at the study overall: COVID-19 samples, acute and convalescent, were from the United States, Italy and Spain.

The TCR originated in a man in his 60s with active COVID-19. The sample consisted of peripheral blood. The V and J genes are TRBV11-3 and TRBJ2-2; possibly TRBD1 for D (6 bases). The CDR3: CASSFEGAGELFF. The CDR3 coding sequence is TGTGCCAGCAGCTTTGAGGGGGCCGGGGAGCTGTTTTTT.